This TCR beta chain originates from a study of CD8+ T cells in alopecia areata. Study findings and constraints: In lesional scalp, particularly from alopecia totalis/universalis, clonality was higher than in normal scalp.

Concerning this clone itself: Its antigen is not known.

J lost 0 bases, V lost 3 bases, and 3 bases had no gene match. Germline V gene lookup returns CDR1 SGDLS and CDR2 YYNGEE. The CDR3 has 15 amino acids. Those with alopecia areata gave lesional scalp punch biopsies and peripheral blood. Starting from PBMCs, sorting isolated CD4+ and CD8+ T cells. Following extraction, RNA underwent reverse transcription to cDNA, which served as the sequencing template. Assay: immunoSEQ multiplex PCR; the TCRdb copy retains only in-frame clones and omits some. Of more than 150,000 clones listed, less than 65% are singletons. The receptor was derived from a human donor with alopecia areata. V is TRBV9 and J is TRBJ1-2, with 9 bases matching TRBD1. The source was CD8+ T cells sorted from blood, collected at week 0. This CDR3 reads CASSDRQGANYGYTF. The CDR3 DNA follows: TGTGCCAGCAGCGATCGACAGGGGGCTAACTATGGCTACACCTTC.